In its sample, the clone carrying this TCR beta chain was seen many times. Looked up from germline, CDR1 is DFQATT and CDR2 is SNEGSKA (reference sequence). The junction had 9 bases not matched to a gene; V was cut back by 1 base and J by 4 bases. There are 16 residues in the CDR3. TCRdb redid the calling of the 5' RACE reads with MiXCR, one entry per CDR3 protein. The profile shows tens of thousands of distinct CDR3 sequences, about a sixth of them singletons. This sample is part of a study of T cells of healthy individuals. The rearrangement uses TRBV20-1 and TRBJ2-3; 9 bases are shared with TRBD1. This receptor was identified in a human donor in good health. CDR3 nucleotides: TGCAGTGCTAGAGCACTGACGGGACAGGGTTCAGATACGCAGTATTTT. It encodes CSARALTGQGSDTQYF.